This T cell receptor beta chain was sequenced during a study of T cell repertoires in cytomegalovirus infection. Study-level information: Evidence of both CMV infection and a matching HLA type came from public TCR beta signatures.

This clonotype was recorded a few times. No antigen is known for it. The CDR3 totals 16 residues. The germline CDR1 and CDR2 sequences are MGHRA and YSYEKL. V shed 3 bases and J 2 bases; nucleotides not matched to a gene: 8. Via MiXCR, TCRdb re-called the reads, giving one row per CDR3 protein. The profile shows some 800,000 distinct CDR3 sequences, over 25% of them singletons. The rearrangement uses TRBV4-1 and TRBJ2-5; TRBD1 aligns across 8 bases. This specimen was cultured CD8+ T cells from PBMCs, taken from culture after CMV antigen stimulation. This sequence was found in a human donor in good health (CMV status not recorded). Some clones in this sample may be carry-over from other donors' samples. The CDR3 nucleotides read TGCGCCAGCAGCCACGCAACGGGACAGGAACAAGAGACCCAGTACTTC. It encodes CASSHATGQEQETQYF.